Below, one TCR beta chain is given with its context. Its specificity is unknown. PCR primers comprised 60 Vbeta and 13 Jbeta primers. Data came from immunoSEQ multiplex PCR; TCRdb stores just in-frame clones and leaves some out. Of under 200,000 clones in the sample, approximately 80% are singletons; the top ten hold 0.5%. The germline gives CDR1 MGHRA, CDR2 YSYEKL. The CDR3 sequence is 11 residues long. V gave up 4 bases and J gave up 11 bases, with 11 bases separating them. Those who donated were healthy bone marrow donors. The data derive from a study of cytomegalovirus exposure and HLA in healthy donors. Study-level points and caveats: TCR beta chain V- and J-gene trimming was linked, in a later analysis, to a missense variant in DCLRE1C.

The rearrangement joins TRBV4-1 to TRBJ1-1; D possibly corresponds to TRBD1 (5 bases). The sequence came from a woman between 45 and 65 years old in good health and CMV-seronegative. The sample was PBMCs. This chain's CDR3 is CASSLGDQAFF. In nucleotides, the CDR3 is TGCGCCAGCAGCCTAGGGGATCAGGCTTTCTTT.